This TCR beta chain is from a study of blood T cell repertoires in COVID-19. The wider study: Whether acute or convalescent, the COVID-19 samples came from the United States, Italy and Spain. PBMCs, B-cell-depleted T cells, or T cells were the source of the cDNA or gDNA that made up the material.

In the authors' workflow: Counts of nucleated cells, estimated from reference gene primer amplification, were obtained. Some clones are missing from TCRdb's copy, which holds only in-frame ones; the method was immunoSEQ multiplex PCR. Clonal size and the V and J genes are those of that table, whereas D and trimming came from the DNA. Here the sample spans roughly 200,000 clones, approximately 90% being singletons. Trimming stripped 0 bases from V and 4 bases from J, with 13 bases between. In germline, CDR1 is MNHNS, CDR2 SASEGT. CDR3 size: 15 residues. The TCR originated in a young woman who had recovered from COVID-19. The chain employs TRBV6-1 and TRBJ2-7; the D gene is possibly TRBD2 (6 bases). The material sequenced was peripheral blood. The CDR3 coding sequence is TGTGCCAGCAGTGAAGCGGGGGGTGCTCGTTACGAGCAGTACTTC. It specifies CASSEAGGARYEQYF.